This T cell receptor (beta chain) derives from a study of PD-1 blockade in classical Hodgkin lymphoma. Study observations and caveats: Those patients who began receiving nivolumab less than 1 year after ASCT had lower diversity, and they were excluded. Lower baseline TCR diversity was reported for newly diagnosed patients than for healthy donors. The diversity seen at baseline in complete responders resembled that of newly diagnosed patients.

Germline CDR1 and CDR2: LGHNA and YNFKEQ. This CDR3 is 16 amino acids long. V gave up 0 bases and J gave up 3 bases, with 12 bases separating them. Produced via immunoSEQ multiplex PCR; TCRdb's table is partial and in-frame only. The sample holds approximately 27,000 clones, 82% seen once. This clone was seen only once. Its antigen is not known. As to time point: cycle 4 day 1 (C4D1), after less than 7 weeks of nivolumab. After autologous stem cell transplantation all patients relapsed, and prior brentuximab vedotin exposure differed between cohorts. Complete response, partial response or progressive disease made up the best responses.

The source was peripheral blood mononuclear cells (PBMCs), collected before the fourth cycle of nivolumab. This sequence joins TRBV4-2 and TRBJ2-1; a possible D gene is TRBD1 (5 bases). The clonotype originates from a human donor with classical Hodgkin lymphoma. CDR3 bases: TGTGCCAGCAGCCAAGAGGTCGCAGGGTTCTACAATGAGCAGTTCTTC. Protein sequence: CASSQEVAGFYNEQFF.